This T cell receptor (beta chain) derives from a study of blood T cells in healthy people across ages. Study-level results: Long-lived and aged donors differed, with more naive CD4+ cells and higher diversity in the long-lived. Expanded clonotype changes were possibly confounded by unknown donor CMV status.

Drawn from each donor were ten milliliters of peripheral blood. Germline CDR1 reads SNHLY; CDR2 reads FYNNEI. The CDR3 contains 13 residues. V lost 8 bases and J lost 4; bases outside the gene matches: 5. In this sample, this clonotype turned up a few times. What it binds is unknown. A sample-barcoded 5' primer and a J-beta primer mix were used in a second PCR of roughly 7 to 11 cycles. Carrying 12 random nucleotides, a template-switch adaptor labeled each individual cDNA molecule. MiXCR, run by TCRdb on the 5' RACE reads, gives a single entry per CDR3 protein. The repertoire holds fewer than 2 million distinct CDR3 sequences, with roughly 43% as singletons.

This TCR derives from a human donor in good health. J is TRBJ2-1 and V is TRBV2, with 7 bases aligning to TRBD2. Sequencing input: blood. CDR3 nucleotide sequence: TGTGCCAGCCAAGGACTAGGGTACAATGAGCAGTTCTTC. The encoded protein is CASQGLGYNEQFF.